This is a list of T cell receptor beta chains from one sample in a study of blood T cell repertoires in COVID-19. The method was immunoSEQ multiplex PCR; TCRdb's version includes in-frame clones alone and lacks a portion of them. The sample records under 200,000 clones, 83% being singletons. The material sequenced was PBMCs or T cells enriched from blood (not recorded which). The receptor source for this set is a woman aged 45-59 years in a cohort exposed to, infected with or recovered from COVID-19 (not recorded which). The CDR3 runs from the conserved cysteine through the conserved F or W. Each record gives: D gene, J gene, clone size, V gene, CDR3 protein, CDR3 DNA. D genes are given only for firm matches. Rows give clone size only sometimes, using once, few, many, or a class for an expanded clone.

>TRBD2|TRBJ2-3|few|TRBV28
CASKEAGTGSDTQYF
TGTGCCAGCAAAGAAGCGGGAACGGGGTCAGATACGCAGTATTTT
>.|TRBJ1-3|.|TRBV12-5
CASGLGGLSGNTIYF
TGTGCTAGTGGTTTGGGGGGGCTCTCTGGAAACACCATATATTTT
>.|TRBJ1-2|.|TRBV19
CASNQQNTNYGYTF
TGTGCCAGTAACCAACAGAACACGAACTATGGCTACACCTTC
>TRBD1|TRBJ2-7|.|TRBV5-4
CASSPRGQGSSYEQYF
TGTGCCAGCAGCCCCCGGGGACAGGGGTCCTCCTACGAGCAGTACTTC
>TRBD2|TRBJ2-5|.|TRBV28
CASSFQRGRGETQYF
TGTGCCAGCAGTTTTCAGCGGGGGAGGGGAGAGACCCAGTACTTC
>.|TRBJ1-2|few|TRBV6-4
CASRREPGTDYGYTF
TGTGCCAGCAGGAGGGAACCGGGGACTGATTATGGCTACACCTTC
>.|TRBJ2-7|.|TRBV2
CASAQGSAYEQYF
TGTGCCAGCGCTCAGGGGTCCGCCTACGAGCAGTACTTC
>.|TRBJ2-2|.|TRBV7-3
CASSLNGGADTGELFF
TGTGCCAGCAGCTTAAATGGGGGCGCGGATACCGGGGAGCTGTTTTTT
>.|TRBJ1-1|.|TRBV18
CASSLAGGESTEAFF
TGTGCCAGCTCACTTGCGGGGGGGGAGAGCACTGAAGCTTTCTTT
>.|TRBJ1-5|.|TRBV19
CASSTDRGGQPQHF
TGTGCCAGTAGTACTGATAGGGGGGGACAGCCCCAGCATTTT
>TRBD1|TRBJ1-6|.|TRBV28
CASQGLTGASPLHF
TGTGCCAGTCAAGGGTTGACAGGGGCTTCACCCCTCCACTTT
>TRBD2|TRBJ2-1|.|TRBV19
CASQTSGRYNEQFF
TGTGCCAGTCAGACTAGCGGGAGATATAATGAGCAGTTCTTC
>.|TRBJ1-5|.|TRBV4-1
CASSQVSRGPADQPQHF
TGCGCCAGCAGCCAAGTAAGTCGGGGTCCAGCGGATCAGCCCCAGCATTTT
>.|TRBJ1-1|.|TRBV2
CASSELGRKAEAFF
TGTGCCAGCAGTGAATTAGGCAGGAAAGCTGAAGCTTTCTTT
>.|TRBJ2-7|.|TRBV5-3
CARSLVKPTLCYEQYF
TGTGCCAGAAGCTTGGTTAAGCCCACCCTATGCTACGAGCAGTACTTC
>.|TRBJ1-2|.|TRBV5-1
CASSLALDSPSGYTF
TGCGCCAGCAGCTTGGCCCTGGACAGCCCTTCGGGCTACACCTTC
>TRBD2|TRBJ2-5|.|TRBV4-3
CASSQDRAGGWETQYF
TGCGCCAGCAGCCAAGATCGCGCGGGGGGGTGGGAGACCCAGTACTTC
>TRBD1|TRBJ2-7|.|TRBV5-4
CASHAKPGQDYEQYF
TGTGCCAGCCATGCGAAGCCGGGACAGGACTACGAGCAGTACTTC
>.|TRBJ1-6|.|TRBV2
CASREQDFYNSPLHF
TGTGCCAGCAGGGAGCAGGACTTTTATAATTCACCCCTCCACTTT
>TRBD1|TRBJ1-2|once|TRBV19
CASQDDGTGVYGYTF
TGTGCCAGTCAAGACGACGGGACAGGGGTCTATGGCTACACCTTC
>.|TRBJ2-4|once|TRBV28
CASSLEQNIQYF
TGTGCCAGCAGTTTAGAGCAAAACATTCAGTACTTC
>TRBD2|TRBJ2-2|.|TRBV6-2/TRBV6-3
CASSYLAGVNTGELFF
TGTGCCAGCAGTTACTTAGCGGGGGTGAACACCGGGGAGCTGTTTTTT
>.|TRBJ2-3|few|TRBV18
CASSPSRGTDTQYF
TGTGCCAGCTCACCCTCCCGGGGCACAGATACGCAGTATTTT
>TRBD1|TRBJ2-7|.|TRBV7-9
CASSPRGQGDKYF
TGTGCCAGCAGCCCACGCGGTCAGGGGGACAAGTACTTC
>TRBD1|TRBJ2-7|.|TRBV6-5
CASSSRDRGLYEQYF
TGTGCCAGCAGTTCCCGGGACAGGGGGCTCTACGAGCAGTACTTC
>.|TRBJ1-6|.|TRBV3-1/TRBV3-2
CASSERGAVNSPLHF
TGTGCCAGCAGCGAGCGGGGGGCGGTGAATTCACCCCTCCACTTT
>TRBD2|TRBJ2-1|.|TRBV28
CASTQAGGPADEQFF
TGTGCCAGCACCCAAGCGGGGGGGCCTGCCGATGAGCAGTTCTTC
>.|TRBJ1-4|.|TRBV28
CASSPSSATNEKLFF
TGTGCCAGCAGCCCTTCCAGTGCAACTAATGAAAAACTGTTTTTT
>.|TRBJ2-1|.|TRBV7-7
CASSLGVGGFNEQFF
TGTGCTAGCAGCTTAGGGGTCGGGGGATTCAATGAGCAGTTCTTC
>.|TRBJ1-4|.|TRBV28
CASSLSGVEKLFF
TGTGCCAGCAGTTTATCGGGGGTTGAAAAACTGTTTTTT
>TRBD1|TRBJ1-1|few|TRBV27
CASRKDRAGDEDTEAFF
TGTGCCAGCAGGAAGGACAGGGCGGGGGATGAGGACACTGAAGCTTTCTTT
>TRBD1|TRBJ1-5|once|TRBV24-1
CATSGPGQSNQPQHF
TGTGCCACCAGTGGACCGGGACAGAGCAATCAGCCCCAGCATTTT
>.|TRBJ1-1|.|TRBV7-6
CASSLGGNMNTEAFF
TGTGCCAGCAGCTTAGGCGGGAACATGAACACTGAAGCTTTCTTT
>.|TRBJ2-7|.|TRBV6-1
CASSVNDGTGSYYEQYF
TGTGCCAGCAGTGTTAACGACGGTACAGGGTCCTACTACGAGCAGTACTTC
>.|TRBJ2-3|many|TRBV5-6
CASSLDPYSNTQYF
TGTGCCAGCAGCTTGGACCCCTACAGCAATACGCAGTATTTT
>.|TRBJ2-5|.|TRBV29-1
CSVGVMGSETQYF
TGCAGCGTTGGGGTTATGGGGAGCGAGACCCAGTACTTC
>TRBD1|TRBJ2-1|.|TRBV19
CASSVDRELDEQFF
TGTGCCAGTTCGGTGGACAGGGAATTGGATGAGCAGTTCTTC
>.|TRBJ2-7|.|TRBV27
CASSRRLVAHYEQYF
TGTGCCAGCAGCCGCCGACTAGTAGCGCACTACGAGCAGTACTTC
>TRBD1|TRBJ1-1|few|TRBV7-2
CASSPDRDRPWAFF
TGTGCCAGCAGCCCTGACCGGGACAGGCCTTGGGCTTTCTTT
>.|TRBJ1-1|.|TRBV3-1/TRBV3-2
CASSPSGWRNTEAFF
TGTGCCAGCAGCCCCTCAGGGTGGCGGAACACTGAAGCTTTCTTT
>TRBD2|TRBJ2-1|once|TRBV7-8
CASSLAVNLAGGRMDNEQFF
TGTGCCAGCAGCTTAGCCGTGAACCTAGCGGGAGGGCGGATGGACAATGAGCAGTTCTTC
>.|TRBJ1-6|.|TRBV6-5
CASSPTRSGSPLHF
TGTGCCAGCAGCCCGACGAGGTCGGGGTCACCCCTCCACTTT
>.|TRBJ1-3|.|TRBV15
CATSRELYSGNTIYF
TGTGCCACCAGCAGAGAACTATACTCTGGAAACACCATATATTTT
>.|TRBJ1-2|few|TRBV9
CASSVDGNYGYTF
TGTGCCAGCAGCGTAGACGGTAACTATGGCTACACCTTC
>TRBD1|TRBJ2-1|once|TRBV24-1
CATSDSDRGNEQFF
TGTGCCACCAGTGACAGCGACAGGGGCAATGAGCAGTTCTTC
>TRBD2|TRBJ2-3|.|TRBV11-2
CASSFGTSGSGLADTQYF
TGTGCCAGCAGCTTCGGGACTAGCGGGAGCGGTTTGGCAGATACGCAGTATTTT
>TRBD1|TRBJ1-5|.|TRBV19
CASREGASYQPQHF
TGTGCCAGTAGGGAGGGGGCCTCTTATCAGCCCCAGCATTTT
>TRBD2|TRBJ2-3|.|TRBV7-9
CASSLTRAGGTDTQYF
TGTGCCAGCAGCTTAACCCGAGCGGGAGGTACAGATACGCAGTATTTT
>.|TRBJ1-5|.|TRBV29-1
CSVASEGSNQPQHF
TGCAGCGTGGCATCCGAGGGAAGCAATCAGCCCCAGCATTTT
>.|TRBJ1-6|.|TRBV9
CASSARESYNSPLHF
TGTGCCAGCAGCGCCAGGGAATCCTATAATTCACCCCTCCACTTT
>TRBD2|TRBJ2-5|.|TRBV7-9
CASSSGTSGTKETQYF
TGTGCCAGCAGCTCCGGGACTAGCGGTACCAAAGAGACCCAGTACTTC
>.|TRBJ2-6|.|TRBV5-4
CASSFDTSTGANVLTF
TGTGCCAGCAGCTTTGACACCTCAACTGGGGCCAACGTCCTGACTTTC
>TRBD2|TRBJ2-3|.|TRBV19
CASRASGNTDTQYF
TGTGCCAGTAGAGCTAGCGGGAACACAGATACGCAGTATTTT